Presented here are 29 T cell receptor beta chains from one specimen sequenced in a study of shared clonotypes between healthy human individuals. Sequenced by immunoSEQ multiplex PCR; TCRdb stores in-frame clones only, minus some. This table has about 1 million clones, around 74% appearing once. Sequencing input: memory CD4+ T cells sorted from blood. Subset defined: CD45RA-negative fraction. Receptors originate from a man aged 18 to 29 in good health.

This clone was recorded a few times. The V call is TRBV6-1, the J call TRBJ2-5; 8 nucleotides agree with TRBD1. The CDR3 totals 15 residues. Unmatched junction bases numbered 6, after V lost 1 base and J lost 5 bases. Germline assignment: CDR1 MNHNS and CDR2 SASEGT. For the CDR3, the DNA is TGTGCCAGCAGTGAAGGGCAGGGGGACAGGGAGACCCAGTACTTC. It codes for CASSEGQGDRETQYF.

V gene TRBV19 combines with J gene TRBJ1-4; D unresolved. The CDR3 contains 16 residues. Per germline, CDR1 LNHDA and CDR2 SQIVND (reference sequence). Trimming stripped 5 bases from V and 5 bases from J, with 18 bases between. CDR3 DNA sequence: TGTGCCAGTAGTGGCGCGGGGTCAGGATTAAATGAAAAACTGTTTTTT. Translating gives CASSGAGSGLNEKLFF.

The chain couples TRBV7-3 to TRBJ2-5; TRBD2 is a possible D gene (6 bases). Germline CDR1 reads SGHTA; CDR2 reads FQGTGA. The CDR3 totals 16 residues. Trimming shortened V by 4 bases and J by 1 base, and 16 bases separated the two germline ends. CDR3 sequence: CASSSREERVQETQYF. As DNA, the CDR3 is TGTGCCAGCAGCTCTAGGGAGGAGAGGGTCCAAGAGACCCAGTACTTC.

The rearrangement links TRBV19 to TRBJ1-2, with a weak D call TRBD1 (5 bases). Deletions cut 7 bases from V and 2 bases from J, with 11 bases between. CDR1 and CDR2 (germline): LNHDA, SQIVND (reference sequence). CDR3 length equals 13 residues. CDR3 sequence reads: CASKEGRNYGYTF. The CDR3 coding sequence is TGTGCCAGTAAAGAGGGGCGGAACTATGGCTACACCTTC.

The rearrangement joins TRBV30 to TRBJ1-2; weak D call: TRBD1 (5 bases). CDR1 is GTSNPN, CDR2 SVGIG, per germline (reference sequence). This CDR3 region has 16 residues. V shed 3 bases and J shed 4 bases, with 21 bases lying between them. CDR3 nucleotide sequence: TGTGCCTGGAGGGGGCCAGGAGCAGGGTCGACCTATGGCTACACCTTC. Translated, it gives CAWRGPGAGSTYGYTF.

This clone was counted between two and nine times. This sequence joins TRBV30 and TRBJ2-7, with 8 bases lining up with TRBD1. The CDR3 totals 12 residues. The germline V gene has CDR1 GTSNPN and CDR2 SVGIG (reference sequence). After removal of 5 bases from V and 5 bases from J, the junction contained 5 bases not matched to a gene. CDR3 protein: CAWDDRGHEQYF. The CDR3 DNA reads TGTGCCTGGGACGACAGGGGTCACGAGCAGTACTTC.

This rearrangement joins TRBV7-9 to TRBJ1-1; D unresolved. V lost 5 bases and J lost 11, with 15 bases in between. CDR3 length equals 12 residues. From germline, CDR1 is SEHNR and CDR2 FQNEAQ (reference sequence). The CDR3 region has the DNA TGTGCCAGCAGCCCCCTTATTTATTCGGCTTTCTTT. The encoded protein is CASSPLIYSAFF.

For the CDR3, the DNA is TGTGCCAGCAGCCTAAGGACGTTTTCCTACGAGCAGTACTTC. Protein sequence: CASSLRTFSYEQYF. This sequence joins TRBV13 and TRBJ2-7; D gene ambiguous. Trimming cost V 5 bases and J 1 base, with 12 bases left between them. The CDR3 is 14 residues long. CDR1 is PRHDT and CDR2 is FYEKMQ in the germline V gene (reference sequence).

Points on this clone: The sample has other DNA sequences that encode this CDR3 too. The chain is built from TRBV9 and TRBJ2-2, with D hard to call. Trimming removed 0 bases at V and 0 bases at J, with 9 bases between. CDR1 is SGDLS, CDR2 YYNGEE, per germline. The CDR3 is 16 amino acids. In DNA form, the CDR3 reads TGTGCCAGCAGCGTAGCGGCCAACGCGAACACCGGGGAGCTGTTTTTT. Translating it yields CASSVAANANTGELFF.

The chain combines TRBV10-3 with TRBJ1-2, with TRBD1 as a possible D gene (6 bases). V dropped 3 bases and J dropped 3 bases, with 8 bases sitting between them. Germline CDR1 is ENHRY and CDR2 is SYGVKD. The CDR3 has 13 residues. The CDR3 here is CAISEGGDYGYTF. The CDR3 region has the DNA TGTGCCATCAGTGAAGGGGGGGACTATGGCTACACCTTC.

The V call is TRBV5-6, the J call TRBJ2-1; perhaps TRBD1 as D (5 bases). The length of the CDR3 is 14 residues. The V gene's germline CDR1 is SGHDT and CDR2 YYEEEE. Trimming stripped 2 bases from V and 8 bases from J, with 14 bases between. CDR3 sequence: CASSFTRVVHEQFF. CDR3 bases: TGTGCCAGCAGCTTTACCAGGGTAGTACATGAGCAGTTCTTC.

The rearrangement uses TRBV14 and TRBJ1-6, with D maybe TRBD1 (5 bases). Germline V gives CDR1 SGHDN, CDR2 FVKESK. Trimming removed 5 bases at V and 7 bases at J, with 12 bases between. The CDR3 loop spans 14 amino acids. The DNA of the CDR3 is TGTGCCAGCAGCACCTGGTCAGGGAATTCACCCCTCCACTTT. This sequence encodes CASSTWSGNSPLHF.

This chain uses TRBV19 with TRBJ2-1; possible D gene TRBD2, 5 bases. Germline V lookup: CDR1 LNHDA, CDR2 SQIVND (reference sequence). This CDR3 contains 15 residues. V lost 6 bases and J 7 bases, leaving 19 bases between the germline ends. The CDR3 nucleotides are TGTGCCAGTAGCGCCCCGGGATTGTGGAGTAATGAGCAGTTCTTC. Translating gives CASSAPGLWSNEQFF.

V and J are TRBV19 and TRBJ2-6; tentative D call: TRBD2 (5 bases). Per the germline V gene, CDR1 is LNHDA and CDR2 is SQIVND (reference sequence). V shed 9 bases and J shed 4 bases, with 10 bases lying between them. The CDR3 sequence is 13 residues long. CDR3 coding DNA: TGTGCCAGCGGGGATTCAGGGGCCAACGTCCTGACTTTC. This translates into CASGDSGANVLTF.

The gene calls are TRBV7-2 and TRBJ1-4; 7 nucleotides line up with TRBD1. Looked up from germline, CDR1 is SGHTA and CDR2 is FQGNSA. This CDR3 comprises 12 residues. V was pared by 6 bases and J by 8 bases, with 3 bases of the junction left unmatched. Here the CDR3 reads CASRRGQEKLFF. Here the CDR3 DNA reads TGTGCCAGCAGGAGGGGGCAGGAAAAACTGTTTTTT.

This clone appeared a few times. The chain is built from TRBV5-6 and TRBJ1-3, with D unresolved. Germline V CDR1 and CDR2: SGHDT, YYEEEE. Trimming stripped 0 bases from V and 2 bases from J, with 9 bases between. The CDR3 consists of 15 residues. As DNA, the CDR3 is TGTGCCAGCAGCTTGGGAGGAAATGCTGGAAACACCATATATTTT. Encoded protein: CASSLGGNAGNTIYF.

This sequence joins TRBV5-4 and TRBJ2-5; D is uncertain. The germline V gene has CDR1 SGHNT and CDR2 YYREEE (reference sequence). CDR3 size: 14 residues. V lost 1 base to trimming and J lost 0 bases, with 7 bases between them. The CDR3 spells CASSLRIDQETQYF. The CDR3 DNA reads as TGTGCCAGCAGCTTGAGGATAGACCAAGAGACCCAGTACTTC.

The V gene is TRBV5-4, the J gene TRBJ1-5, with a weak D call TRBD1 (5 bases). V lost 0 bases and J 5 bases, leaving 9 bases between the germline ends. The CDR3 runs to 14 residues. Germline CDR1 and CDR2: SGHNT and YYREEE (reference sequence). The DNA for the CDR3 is TGTGCCAGCAGCTTGGATGGGGGTGATCAGCCCCAGCATTTT. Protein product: CASSLDGGDQPQHF.

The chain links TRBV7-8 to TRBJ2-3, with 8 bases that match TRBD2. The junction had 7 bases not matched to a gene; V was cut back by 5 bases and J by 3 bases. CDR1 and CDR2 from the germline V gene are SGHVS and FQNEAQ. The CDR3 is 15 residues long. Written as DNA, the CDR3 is TGTGCCAGCAGCCAAACGGGGACTAGAACAGATACGCAGTATTTT. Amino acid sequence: CASSQTGTRTDTQYF.

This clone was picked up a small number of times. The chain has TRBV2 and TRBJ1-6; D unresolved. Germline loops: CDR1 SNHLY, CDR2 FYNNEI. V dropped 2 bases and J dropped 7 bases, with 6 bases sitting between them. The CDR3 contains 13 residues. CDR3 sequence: CASSENPNSPLHF. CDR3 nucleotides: TGTGCCAGCAGTGAAAATCCGAATTCACCCCTCCACTTT.

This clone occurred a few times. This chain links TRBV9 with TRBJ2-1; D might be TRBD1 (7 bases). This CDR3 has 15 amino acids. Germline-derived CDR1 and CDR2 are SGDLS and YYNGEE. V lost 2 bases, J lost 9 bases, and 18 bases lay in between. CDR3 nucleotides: TGTGCCAGCAGCGTGATCCAGGGGGGCTTTAGTGAGCAGTTCTTC. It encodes CASSVIQGGFSEQFF.

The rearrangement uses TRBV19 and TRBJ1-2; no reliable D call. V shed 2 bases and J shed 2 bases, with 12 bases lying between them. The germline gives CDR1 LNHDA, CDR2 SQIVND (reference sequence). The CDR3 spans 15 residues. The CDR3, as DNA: TGTGCCAGTAGTATAATGGTACGGCAAAACTATGGCTACACCTTC. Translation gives CASSIMVRQNYGYTF.

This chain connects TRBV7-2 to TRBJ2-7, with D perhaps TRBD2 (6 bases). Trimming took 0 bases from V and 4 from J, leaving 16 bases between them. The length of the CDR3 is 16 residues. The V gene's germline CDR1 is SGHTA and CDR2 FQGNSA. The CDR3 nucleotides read TGTGCCAGCAGCTTAGCAGGGTCGGGAGCGGCGTACGAGCAGTACTTC. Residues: CASSLAGSGAAYEQYF.

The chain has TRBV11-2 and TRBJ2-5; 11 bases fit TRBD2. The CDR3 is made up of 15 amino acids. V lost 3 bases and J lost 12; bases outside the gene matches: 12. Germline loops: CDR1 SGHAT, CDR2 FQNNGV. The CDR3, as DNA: TGTGCCAGCAGCTTCTATAGCGGGGGGGACTCCGGGGAGTACTTC. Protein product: CASSFYSGGDSGEYF. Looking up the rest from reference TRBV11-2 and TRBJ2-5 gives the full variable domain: EAGVAQSPRYKIIEKRQSVAFWCNPISGHATLYWYQQILGQGPKLLIQFQNNGVVDDSQLPKDRFSAERLKGVDSTLKIQPAKLEDSAVYLCASSFYSGGDSGEYFGPGTRLLVL.

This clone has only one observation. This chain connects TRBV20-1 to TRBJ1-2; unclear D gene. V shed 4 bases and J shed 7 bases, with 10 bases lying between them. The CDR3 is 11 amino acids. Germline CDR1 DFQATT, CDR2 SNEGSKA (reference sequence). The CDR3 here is CSATPGPGYTF. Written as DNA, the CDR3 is TGCAGTGCTACCCCGGGCCCTGGCTACACCTTC.

The CDR3 sequence is CASSVPATWTSGRSTDTQYF. The CDR3, as DNA: TGTGCCAGCAGCGTACCCGCGACCTGGACTAGCGGGAGGAGCACAGATACGCAGTATTTT. The J gene is TRBJ2-3, the V gene TRBV9; 14 bases align to TRBD2. The CDR3 is 20 residues long. The germline V gene encodes CDR1 SGDLS and CDR2 YYNGEE. V dropped 1 base and J dropped 0; count of bases not matched to a gene: 10.

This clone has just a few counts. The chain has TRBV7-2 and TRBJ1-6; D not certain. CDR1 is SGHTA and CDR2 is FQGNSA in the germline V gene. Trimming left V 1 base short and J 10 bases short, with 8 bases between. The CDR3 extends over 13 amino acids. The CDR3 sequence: CASSLVRESPLHF. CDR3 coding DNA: TGTGCCAGCAGCTTAGTCCGGGAATCACCCCTCCACTTT.

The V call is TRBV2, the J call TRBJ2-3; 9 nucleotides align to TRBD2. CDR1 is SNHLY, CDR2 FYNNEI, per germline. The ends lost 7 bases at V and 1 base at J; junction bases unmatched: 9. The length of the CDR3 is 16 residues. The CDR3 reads CASKSSGGRGTDTQYF. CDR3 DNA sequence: TGTGCCAGCAAGAGCAGCGGGGGGCGGGGCACAGATACGCAGTATTTT. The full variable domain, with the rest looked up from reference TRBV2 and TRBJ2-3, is EPEVTQTPSHQVTQMGQEVILRCVPISNHLYFYWYRQILGQKVEFLVSFYNNEISEKSEIFDDQFSVERPDGSNFTLKIRSTKLEDSAMYFCASKSSGGRGTDTQYFGPGTRLTVL.

The CDR3 reads CASSLGGDEQYF. The CDR3 bases are TGTGCCAGCAGCTTGGGGGGTGACGAGCAGTACTTC. This chain connects TRBV5-5 to TRBJ2-7, with no clear D. Looked up from germline, CDR1 is SGHKS and CDR2 is YYEKEE (reference sequence). The CDR3 loop spans 12 amino acids. Deletions cut 0 bases from V and 5 bases from J, with 6 bases between.